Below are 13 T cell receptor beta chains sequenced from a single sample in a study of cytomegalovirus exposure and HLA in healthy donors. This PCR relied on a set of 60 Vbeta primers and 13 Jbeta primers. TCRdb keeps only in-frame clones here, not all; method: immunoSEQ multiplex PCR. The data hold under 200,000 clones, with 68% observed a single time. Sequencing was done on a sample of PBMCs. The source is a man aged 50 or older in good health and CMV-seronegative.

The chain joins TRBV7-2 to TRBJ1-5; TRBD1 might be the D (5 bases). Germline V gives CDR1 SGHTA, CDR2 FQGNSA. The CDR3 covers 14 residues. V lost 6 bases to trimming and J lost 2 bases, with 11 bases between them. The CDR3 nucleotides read TGTGCCAGCAGTCAAGGCAGGGGCAATCAGCCCCAGCATTTT. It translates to CASSQGRGNQPQHF.

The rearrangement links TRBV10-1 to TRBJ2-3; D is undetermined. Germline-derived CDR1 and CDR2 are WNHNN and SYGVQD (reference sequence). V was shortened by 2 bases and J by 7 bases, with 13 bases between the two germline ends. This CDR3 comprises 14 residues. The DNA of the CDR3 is TGCGCCAGCAGTGAGACCAAGACTGCCCATACGCAGTATTTT. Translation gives CASSETKTAHTQYF.

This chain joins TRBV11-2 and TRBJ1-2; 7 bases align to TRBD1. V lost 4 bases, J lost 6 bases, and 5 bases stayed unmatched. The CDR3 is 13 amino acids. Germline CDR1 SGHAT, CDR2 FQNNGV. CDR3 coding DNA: TGTGCCAGCAGCTCTGACAGGGTTAATGGCTACACCTTC. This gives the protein CASSSDRVNGYTF.

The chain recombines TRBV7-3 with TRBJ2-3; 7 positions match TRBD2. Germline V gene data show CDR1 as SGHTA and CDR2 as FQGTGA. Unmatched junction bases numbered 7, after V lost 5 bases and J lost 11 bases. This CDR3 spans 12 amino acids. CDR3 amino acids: CASSKSGARQYF. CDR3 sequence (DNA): TGTGCCAGCAGCAAGAGCGGGGCCAGGCAGTATTTT.

The CDR3 DNA reads TGTGCCAGCAGTGTGCAGGGCTTTGGAAACACCATATATTTT. This sequence encodes CASSVQGFGNTIYF. The gene calls are TRBV2 and TRBJ1-3; D may be TRBD1 (5 bases). The CDR3 length is 14 residues. V lost 4 bases and J lost 3, with 10 bases in between. The V gene's germline CDR1 is SNHLY and CDR2 FYNNEI.

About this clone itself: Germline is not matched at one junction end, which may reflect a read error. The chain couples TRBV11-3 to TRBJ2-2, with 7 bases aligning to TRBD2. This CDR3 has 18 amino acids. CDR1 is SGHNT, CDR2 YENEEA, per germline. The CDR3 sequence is CASSLGPWEGRNTGELFF. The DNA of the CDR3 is TGTGCCAGCAGTTTAGGCCCTTGGGAGGGAAGGAACACCGGGGAGCTGTTTTTT.

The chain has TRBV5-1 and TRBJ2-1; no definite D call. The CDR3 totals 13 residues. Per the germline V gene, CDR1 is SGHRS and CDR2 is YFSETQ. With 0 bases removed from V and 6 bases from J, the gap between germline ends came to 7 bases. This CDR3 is CASSLVPGNEQFF. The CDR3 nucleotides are TGCGCCAGCAGCTTGGTTCCAGGCAATGAGCAGTTCTTC.

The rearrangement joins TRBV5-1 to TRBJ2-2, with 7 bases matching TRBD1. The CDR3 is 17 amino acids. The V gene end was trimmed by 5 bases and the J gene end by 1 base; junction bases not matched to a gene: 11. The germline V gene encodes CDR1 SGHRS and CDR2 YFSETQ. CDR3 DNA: TGCGCCAGCAGTCTAAGAGTACAGGGGATGAACACCGGGGAGCTGTTTTTT. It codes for CASSLRVQGMNTGELFF.

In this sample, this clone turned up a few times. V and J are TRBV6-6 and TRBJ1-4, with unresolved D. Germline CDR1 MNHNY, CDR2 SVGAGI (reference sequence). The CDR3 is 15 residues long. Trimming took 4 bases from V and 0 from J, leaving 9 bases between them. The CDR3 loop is CASSWAWTTNEKLFF. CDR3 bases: TGTGCCAGCAGTTGGGCTTGGACAACTAATGAAAAACTGTTTTTT.

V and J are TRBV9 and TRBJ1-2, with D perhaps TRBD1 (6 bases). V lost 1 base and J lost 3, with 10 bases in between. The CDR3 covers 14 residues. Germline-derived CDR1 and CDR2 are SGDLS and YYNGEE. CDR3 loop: CASSVLGAHYGYTF. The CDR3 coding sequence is TGTGCCAGCAGCGTATTGGGGGCGCACTATGGCTACACCTTC.

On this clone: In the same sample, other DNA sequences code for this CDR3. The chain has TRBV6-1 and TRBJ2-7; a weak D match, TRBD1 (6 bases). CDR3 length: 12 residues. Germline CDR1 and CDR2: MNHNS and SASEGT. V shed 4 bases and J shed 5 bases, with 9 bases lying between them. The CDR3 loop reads CASSVNRDEQYF. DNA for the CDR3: TGTGCCAGCAGTGTCAACAGGGACGAGCAGTACTTC.

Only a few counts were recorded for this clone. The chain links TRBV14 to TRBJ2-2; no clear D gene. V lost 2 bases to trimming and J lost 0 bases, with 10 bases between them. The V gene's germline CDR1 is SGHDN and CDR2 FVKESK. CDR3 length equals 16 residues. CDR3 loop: CASSQQPGANTGELFF. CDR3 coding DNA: TGTGCCAGCAGCCAACAGCCAGGCGCGAACACCGGGGAGCTGTTTTTT.

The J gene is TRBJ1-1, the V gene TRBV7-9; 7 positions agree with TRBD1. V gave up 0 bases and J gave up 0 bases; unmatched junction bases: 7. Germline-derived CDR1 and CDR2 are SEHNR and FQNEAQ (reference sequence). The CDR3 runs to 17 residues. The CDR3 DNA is TGTGCCAGCAGCTTAGCAGGGGGCGGTTGGATGAACACTGAAGCTTTCTTT. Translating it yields CASSLAGGGWMNTEAFF.